These 18 T cell receptor beta chains were sequenced from one sample in a study of radiotherapy plus CTLA-4 blockade in lung cancer. Only in-frame clones appear in the TCRdb table, and some are missing; sequencing was by immunoSEQ multiplex PCR. The table shows tens of thousands of clones, with more than 85% occurring only once. The sample was peripheral blood, taken from a patient treated with radiotherapy plus ipilimumab. Receptor source: a human donor with non-small cell lung cancer that progressed on radiotherapy plus ipilimumab.

The V and J genes are TRBV5-1 and TRBJ2-7; a weak D match, TRBD2 (6 bases). Germline CDR1 is SGHRS and CDR2 is YFSETQ. Trimming took 5 bases from V and 3 from J, leaving 15 bases between them. This CDR3 has 14 residues. CDR3 coding DNA: TGCGCCAGCAGACGGGACTTGCCAAGCTACGAGCAGTACTTC. Translating gives CASRRDLPSYEQYF.

This clone turned up a few times. The V gene is TRBV11-3, the J gene TRBJ1-1; 8 bases are a match to TRBD1. Trimming cost V 0 bases and J 4 bases; bases outside gene matches: 7. From germline, CDR1 is SGHNT and CDR2 YENEEA. The CDR3 has 16 residues. This chain's CDR3 is CASSLDGQGAGTEAFF. In nucleotides, the CDR3 is TGTGCCAGCAGCTTAGATGGTCAGGGGGCTGGCACTGAAGCTTTCTTT.

This clone has a handful of counts. The chain recombines TRBV7-6 with TRBJ1-4, with 7 bases lining up with TRBD1. V trimming: 5 bases; J trimming: 8 bases; junction bases outside the gene matches: 5. Germline V gene data show CDR1 as SGHVS and CDR2 as FNYEAQ. This CDR3 contains 13 residues. CDR3 DNA: TGTGCCAGCAGCCCAGGGGGGGGCGAAAAACTGTTTTTT. Protein product: CASSPGGGEKLFF.

This clone was detected a few times. This chain links TRBV7-9 with TRBJ1-2, with 9 bases fitting TRBD1. The CDR3 totals 14 residues. The junction had 6 bases not matched to a gene; V was cut back by 5 bases and J by 5 bases. Germline lookup yields CDR1 SEHNR and CDR2 FQNEAQ (reference sequence). The CDR3 nucleotides are TGTGCCAGCAGCCCCTCTGGGACAGGGTATGGCTACACCTTC. Translating gives CASSPSGTGYGYTF.

This chain joins TRBV30 and TRBJ2-5; D remains ambiguous. This CDR3 has 11 amino acids. Trimming shortened V by 0 bases and J by 5 bases, and 4 bases separated the two germline ends. Per germline, CDR1 GTSNPN and CDR2 SVGIG (reference sequence). The CDR3 nucleotides are TGTGCCTGGAGTGTAGGGGAGACCCAGTACTTC. Translated, it gives CAWSVGETQYF. Together with reference TRBV30 and TRBJ2-5, the CDR3 gives the full variable domain: SQTIHQWPATLVQPVGSPLSLECTVEGTSNPNLYWYRQAAGRGLQLLFYSVGIGQISSEVPQNLSASRPQDRQFILSSKKLLLSDSGFYLCAWSVGETQYFGPGTRLLVL.

The chain carries TRBV5-4 and TRBJ2-7; D is undetermined. Germline lookup yields CDR1 SGHNT and CDR2 YYREEE (reference sequence). The CDR3 has 14 amino acids. V lost 0 bases and J lost 2, with 9 bases in between. This chain's CDR3 is CASSLGARTYEQYF. For the CDR3, the DNA is TGTGCCAGCAGCTTGGGAGCAAGGACCTACGAGCAGTACTTC.

The rearrangement uses TRBV20-1 and TRBJ2-1; unclear D gene. CDR1 and CDR2 (germline): DFQATT, SNEGSKA (reference sequence). The CDR3 is made up of 11 amino acids. V was clipped by 7 bases and J by 5 bases, with 9 bases between them. CDR3 coding DNA: TGCAGTGGTTCAAGGAACAATGAGCAGTTCTTC. Translated: CSGSRNNEQFF.

CDR3 in amino acids: CASSLAHPDTQYF. The CDR3 DNA follows: TGTGCCAGCAGCTTGGCCCACCCAGATACGCAGTATTTT. The rearrangement links TRBV5-6 to TRBJ2-3; D gene ambiguous. Germline V gene sequence: CDR1 SGHDT, CDR2 YYEEEE. Trimming cost V 0 bases and J 4 bases, with 6 bases left between them. The CDR3 covers 13 residues.

This rearrangement joins TRBV5-1 to TRBJ2-3; 9 nucleotides align to TRBD2. V gave up 0 bases and J gave up 8 bases; unmatched junction bases: 7. The CDR3 has 15 residues. Germline CDR1 and CDR2: SGHRS and YFSETQ. The CDR3 sequence is CASSLVAGGRVTQYF. Written as DNA, the CDR3 is TGCGCCAGCAGCTTGGTGGCGGGGGGGCGAGTTACGCAGTATTTT.

The chain combines TRBV5-1 with TRBJ2-5; 8 bases map to TRBD2. The CDR3 is 14 amino acids. The germline gives CDR1 SGHRS, CDR2 YFSETQ. The J segment lost 2 bases and the V segment lost 4 bases, leaving 4 bases of the junction unmatched. The DNA for the CDR3 is TGCGCCAGCAGCCCAGGGACTAGTCAAGAGACCCAGTACTTC. The encoded protein is CASSPGTSQETQYF.

Here the CDR3 DNA reads TGTGCCAGCAGCTCCAGACAGGGACAAAACATTCAGTACTTC. This encodes CASSSRQGQNIQYF. The chain recombines TRBV7-2 with TRBJ2-4, with 7 nucleotides matching TRBD1. The CDR3 length is 14 residues. Per the germline V gene, CDR1 is SGHTA and CDR2 is FQGNSA. J was trimmed by 5 bases and V by 4 bases; bases with no gene match: 5. The full variable domain, completed using reference TRBV7-2 and TRBJ2-4, is GAGVSQSPSNKVTEKGKDVELRCDPISGHTALYWYRQSLGQGLEFLIYFQGNSAPDKSGLPSDRFSAERTGGSVSTLTIQRTQQEDSAVYLCASSSRQGQNIQYFGAGTRLSVL.

The chain links TRBV5-1 to TRBJ1-1; D not resolved. V dropped 1 base and J dropped 1 base, with 5 bases sitting between them. The CDR3 loop spans 13 amino acids. The germline CDR1 and CDR2 sequences are SGHRS and YFSETQ. In DNA form, the CDR3 reads TGCGCCAGCAGCTTGCAGGAGAACACTGAAGCTTTCTTT. Its protein is CASSLQENTEAFF.

The J gene is TRBJ2-6, the V gene TRBV5-1; D gene uncertain. Germline V CDR1 and CDR2: SGHRS, YFSETQ. The CDR3 extends over 17 amino acids. Trimming cost V 0 bases and J 0 bases, with 10 bases left between them. The CDR3 bases are TGCGCCAGCAGCTTGGATCCCCAAATCTCTGGGGCCAACGTCCTGACTTTC. It yields the protein CASSLDPQISGANVLTF.

J is TRBJ1-1 and V is TRBV6-5; tentatively, D is TRBD1 (6 bases). This CDR3 contains 13 residues. The germline gives CDR1 MNHEY, CDR2 SVGAGI. Trimming cost V 10 bases and J 2 bases, with 14 bases left between them. CDR3 DNA: TGTGCCACCCGAGGGGGGGGTAACACTGAAGCTTTCTTT. Protein product: CATRGGGNTEAFF.

V is TRBV27 and J is TRBJ2-3, with TRBD2 matching over 9 bases. Germline CDR1 and CDR2: MNHEY and SMNVEV (reference sequence). J was trimmed by 3 bases and V by 2 bases; bases with no gene match: 3. The CDR3 extends over 15 amino acids. CDR3 coding DNA: TGTGCCAGCAGTTTAGCGGGGGGGCCTACAGATACGCAGTATTTT. This encodes CASSLAGGPTDTQYF.

This chain joins TRBV19 and TRBJ1-5; D call uncertain. Germline V gene data show CDR1 as LNHDA and CDR2 as SQIVND (reference sequence). This CDR3 has 12 amino acids. V lost 6 bases and J 3 bases, leaving 6 bases between the germline ends. The CDR3 DNA reads TGTGCCAGTAGGGTGACCAATCAGCCCCAGCATTTT. This sequence encodes CASRVTNQPQHF.

The V and J genes are TRBV18 and TRBJ1-1, with 7 bases lining up with TRBD1. The CDR3 consists of 13 residues. V lost 4 bases, J lost 6 bases, and 5 bases stayed unmatched. Germline V gene sequence: CDR1 KGHSH, CDR2 LQKENI. The CDR3 region is CASSQDRDAEAFF. The CDR3 coding sequence is TGTGCCAGCTCACAAGACAGGGACGCTGAAGCTTTCTTT. Looking up the rest from reference TRBV18 and TRBJ1-1 gives the full variable domain: NAGVMQNPRHLVRRRGQEARLRCSPMKGHSHVYWYRQLPEEGLKFMVYLQKENIIDESGMPKERFSAEFPKEGPSILRIQQVVRGDSAAYFCASSQDRDAEAFFGQGTRLTVV.

The V and J genes are TRBV5-6 and TRBJ2-1, with D unresolved. V was shortened by 4 bases and J by 9 bases, with 11 bases between the two germline ends. Germline lookup yields CDR1 SGHDT and CDR2 YYEEEE. The CDR3 length is 12 residues. As DNA, the CDR3 is TGTGCCAGCAGCCCTTACGCCTCTGAGCAGTTCTTC. Encoded protein: CASSPYASEQFF. The full variable domain, completed using reference TRBV5-6 and TRBJ2-1, is DAGVTQSPTHLIKTRGQQVTLRCSPKSGHDTVSWYQQALGQGPQFIFQYYEEEERQRGNFPDRFSGHQFPNYSSELNVNALLLGDSALYLCASSPYASEQFFGPGTRLTVL.